This TCR beta chain was sequenced in a study of blood T cell repertoires in COVID-19. The overall study: COVID-19 samples collected from the United States, Italy and Spain covered acute and convalescent phases.

This CDR3 has 17 amino acids. The J segment lost 3 bases and the V segment lost 2 bases, leaving 4 bases of the junction unmatched. Germline-derived CDR1 and CDR2 are MNHEY and SMNVEV (reference sequence). Sequenced by immunoSEQ multiplex PCR; TCRdb stores in-frame clones only, minus some. The sample includes some 700,000 clones, about 87% of them seen just once. This receptor was taken from a woman between 18 and 29 years old with acute or convalescent COVID-19. The rearrangement uses TRBV27 and TRBJ2-1, with TRBD2 matching over 13 bases. The sample was peripheral blood. The CDR3 DNA follows: TGTGCCAGCAGTTTAATACTAGCGGGGGGGGGCTACAATGAGCAGTTCTTC. It specifies CASSLILAGGGYNEQFF.